The 30 T cell receptor beta chains below were found in one sample sequenced in a study of blood T cell repertoires in COVID-19. Sequencing used immunoSEQ multiplex PCR; TCRdb keeps in-frame clones, though not all of them. The table includes about 94,000 clones, 75% to 85% detected once. Sequenced material: peripheral blood. The receptors shown here come from a human donor in a cohort sampled during active COVID-19.

V and J are TRBV2 and TRBJ2-7; 8 bases are shared with TRBD1. The CDR3 extends over 13 amino acids. Germline loops: CDR1 SNHLY, CDR2 FYNNEI. V was pared by 7 bases and J by 2 bases, with 4 bases of the junction left unmatched. The DNA for the CDR3 is TGTGCCAGCACCACAGGGGGGCCCTACGAGCAGTACTTC. Translating it yields CASTTGGPYEQYF.

V and J are TRBV28 and TRBJ2-1, with D tentatively TRBD2 (5 bases). V shed 3 bases and J shed 4 bases, with 7 bases lying between them. The germline V gene has CDR1 MDHEN and CDR2 SYDVKM. The CDR3 totals 13 residues. DNA of the CDR3: TGTGCCAGCAGTTTTTCGGGATACAATGAGCAGTTCTTC. It encodes CASSFSGYNEQFF.

The CDR3: CATSDLQVSDREGTGELFF. CDR3 sequence (DNA): TGTGCCACCAGTGATTTGCAGGTATCCGACCGGGAAGGCACCGGGGAGCTGTTTTTT. V is TRBV24-1 and J is TRBJ2-2, with D perhaps TRBD2 (5 bases). The CDR3 sequence is 19 residues long. The germline V gene has CDR1 KGHDR and CDR2 SFDVKD. V gave up 0 bases and J gave up 4 bases, with 20 bases separating them.

In its sample, this clone was seen a few times. This chain joins TRBV10-1 and TRBJ2-1; 8 bases line up with TRBD1. Germline CDR1 WNHNN, CDR2 SYGVQD (reference sequence). V dropped 6 bases and J dropped 5; count of bases not matched to a gene: 12. This CDR3 has 16 residues. The DNA for the CDR3 is TGCGCCAGCAGCCGCTACCGGACAGGGTTGGACAATGAGCAGTTCTTC. Translation gives CASSRYRTGLDNEQFF.

The CDR3 loop is CASSPLSFAGSGEQYF. The CDR3, as DNA: TGCGCCAGCAGCCCCCTGTCCTTCGCCGGGTCGGGCGAGCAGTACTTC. This chain links TRBV4-1 with TRBJ2-7, with D hard to call. The CDR3 spans 16 residues. The V end lost 4 bases, the J end lost 6 bases, and 22 bases lay between the germline ends. The germline V gene encodes CDR1 MGHRA and CDR2 YSYEKL.

This clone was counted between two and nine times. The V call is TRBV18, the J call TRBJ2-7; TRBD2 matches at 9 bases. Germline CDR1 is KGHSH and CDR2 is LQKENI. With 2 bases clipped from V and 3 bases from J, the junction kept 5 bases outside the gene matches. The CDR3 consists of 15 residues. CDR3 region: CASSPAGGEVYEQYF. Written as DNA, the CDR3 is TGTGCCAGCTCACCAGCGGGAGGGGAAGTCTACGAGCAGTACTTC.

The chain recombines TRBV24-1 with TRBJ1-2; D is ambiguous. This CDR3 spans 13 amino acids. The V and J ends lost 6 bases and 4 bases respectively, with 11 bases between them. Germline loops: CDR1 KGHDR, CDR2 SFDVKD. CDR3 residues: CATSSGVGYGYTF. In DNA, the CDR3 is TGTGCCACCAGTTCCGGGGTAGGCTATGGCTACACCTTC.

The chain employs TRBV2 and TRBJ1-2; 7 bases agree with TRBD1. The CDR3 extends over 14 amino acids. Germline CDR1 is SNHLY and CDR2 is FYNNEI. V lost 7 bases to trimming and J lost 2 bases; unmatched junction nucleotides: 7. The CDR3 region is CASTSDRSNYGYTF. CDR3 coding DNA: TGTGCCAGCACCTCGGACAGGAGCAACTATGGCTACACCTTC. Full variable domain (missing parts from reference TRBV2 and TRBJ1-2): EPEVTQTPSHQVTQMGQEVILRCVPISNHLYFYWYRQILGQKVEFLVSFYNNEISEKSEIFDDQFSVERPDGSNFTLKIRSTKLEDSAMYFCASTSDRSNYGYTFGSGTRLTVV.

The chain is built from TRBV20-1 and TRBJ2-5, with D perhaps TRBD1 (7 bases). CDR1 DFQATT and CDR2 SNEGSKA come from the germline V gene (reference sequence). This CDR3 region has 13 residues. Deletions cut 3 bases from V and 5 bases from J, with 13 bases between. CDR3 sequence reads: CSASRQGGETQYF. CDR3 in DNA: TGCAGTGCTAGTCGACAGGGAGGCGAGACCCAGTACTTC.

This clone was observed a few times. The chain combines TRBV28 with TRBJ1-2; weak D call: TRBD1 (6 bases). The CDR3 is 11 amino acids. V was trimmed by 6 bases and J by 7 bases, leaving 9 bases between them. Per the germline V gene, CDR1 is MDHEN and CDR2 is SYDVKM. In DNA form, the CDR3 reads TGTGCCAGCAGCTCAGGGGTTGGCTACACCTTC. Translated, it gives CASSSGVGYTF.

V usage is TRBV19 and J usage is TRBJ1-2; D is uncertain. Per the germline V gene, CDR1 is LNHDA and CDR2 is SQIVND (reference sequence). The CDR3 contains 14 residues. V lost 5 bases to trimming and J lost 5 bases, with 15 bases between them. CDR3 sequence reads: CASSAPTGIYGYTF. CDR3 nucleotide sequence: TGTGCCAGTAGTGCGCCAACCGGGATTTATGGCTACACCTTC.

The chain recombines TRBV10-3 with TRBJ1-5, with D perhaps matching TRBD1 (5 bases). Deletions cut 4 bases from V and 5 bases from J, with 12 bases between. Germline assignment: CDR1 ENHRY and CDR2 SYGVKD. The CDR3 extends over 14 amino acids. In nucleotides, the CDR3 is TGTGCCATCAGTGTTTCGGGGGGAGATCAGCCCCAGCATTTT. This gives the protein CAISVSGGDQPQHF.

The chain uses TRBV3-1 (or the pseudogene TRBV3-2) and TRBJ1-1, with unresolved D. V lost 3 bases to trimming and J lost 6 bases, with 11 bases between them. The CDR3 is made up of 13 amino acids. From germline, CDR1 is LGHDT and CDR2 YNNKEL (reference sequence). CDR3 nucleotide sequence: TGTGCCAGCAGCCACCGCCATCGGGCTGAAGCTTTCTTT. Its translation is CASSHRHRAEAFF.

V is TRBV30 and J is TRBJ1-6, with a tentative D call TRBD1 (5 bases). Trimming removed 3 bases at V and 0 bases at J, with 15 bases between. Germline V gene sequence: CDR1 GTSNPN, CDR2 SVGIG (reference sequence). This CDR3 has 17 amino acids. The CDR3 loop reads CAWRGPGTSSYNSPLHF. CDR3 nucleotide sequence: TGTGCCTGGAGAGGTCCAGGGACTAGCTCCTATAATTCACCCCTCCACTTT.

As regards this clone: The identical CDR3 is also encoded by other nucleotide sequences in the sample. The V and J genes are TRBV5-1 and TRBJ2-7, with 7 bases fitting TRBD1. The CDR3 loop spans 14 amino acids. The germline V gene has CDR1 SGHRS and CDR2 YFSETQ. Unmatched junction bases numbered 2, after V lost 0 bases and J lost 2 bases. CDR3 loop: CASSLDRGPYEQYF. CDR3 DNA sequence: TGCGCCAGCAGCTTGGACAGGGGTCCCTACGAGCAGTACTTC.

The gene calls are TRBV4-2 and TRBJ1-1; tentatively, D is TRBD1 (5 bases). In germline, CDR1 is LGHNA, CDR2 YNFKEQ. The CDR3 is 16 residues long. Trimming stripped 0 bases from V and 5 bases from J, with 16 bases between. The CDR3, as DNA: TGTGCCAGCAGCCAAGAACTGACTCCTGGGGGGACTGAAGCTTTCTTT. It codes for CASSQELTPGGTEAFF.

This clone was counted between two and nine times. V gene TRBV9 combines with J gene TRBJ2-3; 9 bases align to TRBD2. The CDR3 consists of 17 residues. Germline V gene lookup returns CDR1 SGDLS and CDR2 YYNGEE. Unmatched junction bases numbered 9, after V lost 4 bases and J lost 0 bases. The CDR3 protein is CASSPASGRPSTDTQYF. Written as DNA, the CDR3 is TGTGCCAGCAGCCCCGCAAGCGGGAGGCCAAGCACAGATACGCAGTATTTT.

The J gene is TRBJ2-7, the V gene TRBV27; maybe TRBD2 (5 bases). V gave up 3 bases and J gave up 0 bases, with 6 bases separating them. The CDR3 has 13 residues. Germline-derived CDR1 and CDR2 are MNHEY and SMNVEV (reference sequence). CDR3 residues: CASSFRGSYEQYF. The CDR3, as DNA: TGTGCCAGCAGTTTTCGGGGCTCCTACGAGCAGTACTTC.

The V call is TRBV19, the J call TRBJ1-5; D ambiguous. The CDR3 runs to 13 residues. V lost 5 bases to trimming and J lost 2 bases, with 7 bases between them. Per the germline V gene, CDR1 is LNHDA and CDR2 is SQIVND (reference sequence). The CDR3: CASSGGGNQPQHF. CDR3 DNA sequence: TGTGCCAGTAGTGGAGGTGGCAATCAGCCCCAGCATTTT.

This clone appeared once. This sequence joins TRBV6-5 and TRBJ2-7; 13 bases align to TRBD2. After removal of 5 bases from V and 7 bases from J, the junction contained 8 bases not matched to a gene. CDR1 and CDR2 from the germline V gene are MNHEY and SVGAGI. The CDR3 has 15 residues. The CDR3 loop reads CASSPGLAGAEEQYF. The CDR3 coding sequence is TGTGCCAGCAGTCCCGGACTAGCGGGAGCGGAAGAGCAGTACTTC.

This chain links TRBV5-1 with TRBJ2-7; D is uncertain. The CDR3 length is 15 residues. V lost 1 base and J 2 bases, leaving 13 bases between the germline ends. The germline V gene encodes CDR1 SGHRS and CDR2 YFSETQ. The CDR3 spells CASSLTGSATYEQYF. The CDR3 DNA sequence: TGCGCCAGCAGCTTGACCGGGTCAGCTACCTACGAGCAGTACTTC.

The chain is built from TRBV4-1 and TRBJ1-4, with a possible D match to TRBD1 (5 bases). V was clipped by 1 base and J by 4 bases, with 10 bases between them. This CDR3 contains 15 residues. Germline V gene sequence: CDR1 MGHRA, CDR2 YSYEKL. The CDR3 loop is CASSQVEGVNEKLFF. CDR3 sequence (DNA): TGCGCCAGCAGCCAAGTGGAAGGGGTTAATGAAAAACTGTTTTTT.

The chain joins TRBV7-9 to TRBJ1-5; no clear D gene. With 0 bases removed from V and 4 bases from J, the gap between germline ends came to 4 bases. Looked up from germline, CDR1 is SEHNR and CDR2 is FQNEAQ (reference sequence). The CDR3 is 13 residues long. CDR3 in amino acids: CASSLANNQPQHF. Here the CDR3 DNA reads TGTGCCAGCAGCTTAGCTAATAATCAGCCCCAGCATTTT.

This clone was recorded only once. The rearrangement joins TRBV6-4 to TRBJ1-1, with a possible D match to TRBD1 (5 bases). Germline CDR1 reads MRHNA; CDR2 reads SNTAGT. V was trimmed by 0 bases and J by 10 bases, leaving 18 bases between them. CDR3 size: 15 residues. In nucleotides, the CDR3 is TGTGCCAGCAGTGACTCAGGTCAGGGCTTTTGTGTAGCTTTCTTT. Translated: CASSDSGQGFCVAFF.

The V and J genes are TRBV15 and TRBJ1-2; unclear D gene. CDR1 is LNHNV, CDR2 YYDKDF, per germline (reference sequence). The length of the CDR3 is 12 residues. V lost 3 bases and J 8 bases, leaving 10 bases between the germline ends. CDR3 amino acids: CATSSRREGYTF. In nucleotides, the CDR3 is TGTGCCACCAGCAGCAGGAGGGAGGGCTACACCTTC.

This chain connects TRBV6-5 to TRBJ2-7, with 8 bases that match TRBD1. This CDR3 is built from 13 residues. The germline V gene has CDR1 MNHEY and CDR2 SVGAGI. V shed 7 bases, J shed 3 bases, and the junction held 5 bases outside the gene matches. This CDR3 reads CASTIDRGYEQYF. The CDR3 coding sequence is TGTGCCAGCACCATAGACAGGGGCTACGAGCAGTACTTC.

The chain joins TRBV28 to TRBJ1-1; 8 bases fit TRBD1. The CDR3 loop spans 14 amino acids. V shed 6 bases, J shed 1 base, and the junction held 4 bases outside the gene matches. Germline-derived CDR1 and CDR2 are MDHEN and SYDVKM. The CDR3 DNA is TGTGCCAGCAGCACGGACAGGGAGAACACTGAAGCTTTCTTT. Its translation is CASSTDRENTEAFF. Full variable domain (outside the CDR3, taken from reference TRBV28 and TRBJ1-1): DVKVTQSSRYLVKRTGEKVFLECVQDMDHENMFWYRQDPGLGLRLIYFSYDVKMKEKGDIPEGYSVSREKKERFSLILESASTNQTSMYLCASSTDRENTEAFFGQGTRLTVV.

This clone appeared a few times. The chain links TRBV5-6 to TRBJ2-3, with D possibly matching TRBD1 (6 bases). CDR3 size: 14 residues. Germline-derived CDR1 and CDR2 are SGHDT and YYEEEE. V gave up 0 bases and J gave up 5 bases, with 10 bases separating them. CDR3 coding DNA: TGTGCCAGCAGCTTGGACAGGGTGTTAGATACGCAGTATTTT. This gives the protein CASSLDRVLDTQYF.

J is TRBJ2-3 and V is TRBV5-4; D might be TRBD2 (7 bases). CDR3 length: 15 residues. The germline V and J ends were trimmed by 6 bases and 4 bases, with 18 bases remaining between them. Looked up from germline, CDR1 is SGHNT and CDR2 is YYREEE (reference sequence). CDR3 amino acids: CASKRGGGGPDTQYF. The CDR3 DNA reads TGTGCCAGCAAGAGGGGTGGGGGGGGCCCAGATACGCAGTATTTT.

The V and J genes are TRBV20-1 and TRBJ1-5; D gene unclear. V was cut by 3 bases and J by 1 base, with 7 bases left in between. This CDR3 comprises 13 residues. The germline V gene has CDR1 DFQATT and CDR2 SNEGSKA (reference sequence). DNA for the CDR3: TGCAGTGCTAGTATCCGGAGCAATCAGCCCCAGCATTTT. Its protein product is CSASIRSNQPQHF.